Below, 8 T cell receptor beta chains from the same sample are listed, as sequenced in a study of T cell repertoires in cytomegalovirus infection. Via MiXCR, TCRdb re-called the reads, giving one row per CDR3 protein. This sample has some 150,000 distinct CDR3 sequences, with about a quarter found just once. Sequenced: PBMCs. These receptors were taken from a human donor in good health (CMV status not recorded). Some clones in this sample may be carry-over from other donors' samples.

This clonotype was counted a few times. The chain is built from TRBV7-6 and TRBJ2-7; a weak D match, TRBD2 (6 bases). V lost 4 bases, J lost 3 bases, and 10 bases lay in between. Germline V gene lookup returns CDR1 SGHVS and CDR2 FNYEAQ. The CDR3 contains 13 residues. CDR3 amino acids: CASSSGLFYEQYF. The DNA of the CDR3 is TGTGCCAGCAGCTCCGGACTATTCTACGAGCAGTACTTC.

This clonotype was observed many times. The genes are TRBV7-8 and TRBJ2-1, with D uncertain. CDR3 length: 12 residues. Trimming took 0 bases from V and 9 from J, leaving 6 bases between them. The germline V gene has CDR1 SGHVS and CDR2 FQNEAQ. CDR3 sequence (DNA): TGTGCCAGCAGCTTAGCGTCTAGTGAGCAGTTCTTC. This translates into CASSLASSEQFF. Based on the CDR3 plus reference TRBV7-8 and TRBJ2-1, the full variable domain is GAGVSQSPRYKVAKRGQDVALRCDPISGHVSLFWYQQALGQGPEFLTYFQNEAQLDKSGLPSDRFFAERPEGSVSTLKIQRTQQEDSAVYLCASSLASSEQFFGPGTRLTVL.

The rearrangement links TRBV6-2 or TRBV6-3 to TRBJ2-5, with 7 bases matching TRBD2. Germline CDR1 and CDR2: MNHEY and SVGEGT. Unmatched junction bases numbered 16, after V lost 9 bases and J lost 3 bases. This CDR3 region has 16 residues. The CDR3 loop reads CASQKIGVLAEETQYF. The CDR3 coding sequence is TGTGCCAGTCAAAAAATCGGGGTGCTAGCGGAAGAGACCCAGTACTTC.

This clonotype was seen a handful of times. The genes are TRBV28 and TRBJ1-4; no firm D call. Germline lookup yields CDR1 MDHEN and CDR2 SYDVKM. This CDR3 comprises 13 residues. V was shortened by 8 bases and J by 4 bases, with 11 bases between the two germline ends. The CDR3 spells CASGSSLNEKLFF. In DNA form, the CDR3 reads TGTGCCAGCGGGAGCAGCCTTAATGAAAAACTGTTTTTT.

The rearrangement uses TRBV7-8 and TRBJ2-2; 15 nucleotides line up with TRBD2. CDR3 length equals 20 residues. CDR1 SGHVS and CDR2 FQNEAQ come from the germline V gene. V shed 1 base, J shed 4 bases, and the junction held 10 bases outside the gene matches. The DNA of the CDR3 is TGTGCCAGCAGCTTAGGTCGGACTAGCGGGGGGGAAGGGCGCACCGGGGAGCTGTTTTTT. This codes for CASSLGRTSGGEGRTGELFF.

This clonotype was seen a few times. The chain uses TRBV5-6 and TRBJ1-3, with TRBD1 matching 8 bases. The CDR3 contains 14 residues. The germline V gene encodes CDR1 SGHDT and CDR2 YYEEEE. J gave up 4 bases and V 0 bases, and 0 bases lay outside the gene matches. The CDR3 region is CASSLDRGGNTIYF. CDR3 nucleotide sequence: TGTGCCAGCAGCTTGGACAGGGGGGGAAACACCATATATTTT. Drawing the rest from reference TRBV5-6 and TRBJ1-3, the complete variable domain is DAGVTQSPTHLIKTRGQQVTLRCSPKSGHDTVSWYQQALGQGPQFIFQYYEEEERQRGNFPDRFSGHQFPNYSSELNVNALLLGDSALYLCASSLDRGGNTIYFGEGSWLTVV.

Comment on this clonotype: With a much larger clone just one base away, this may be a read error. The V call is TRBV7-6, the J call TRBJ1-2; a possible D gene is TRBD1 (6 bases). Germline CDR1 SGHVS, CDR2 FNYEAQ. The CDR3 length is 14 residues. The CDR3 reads CASRAGTTLYGDTF. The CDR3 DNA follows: TGTGCCAGCAGGGCCGGGACAACCCTCTATGGCGACACCTTC.

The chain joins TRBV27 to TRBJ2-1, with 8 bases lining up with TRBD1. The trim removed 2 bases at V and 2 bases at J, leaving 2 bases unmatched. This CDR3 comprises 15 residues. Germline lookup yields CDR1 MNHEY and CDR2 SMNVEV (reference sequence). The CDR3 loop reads CASSLGGQAYNEQFF. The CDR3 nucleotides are TGTGCCAGCAGTTTAGGGGGACAGGCCTACAATGAGCAGTTCTTC.